One sample yielded the 9 T cell receptor beta chains listed below, sequenced in a study of cytomegalovirus exposure and HLA in healthy donors (TCRdb year 2017). Preparation of the library involved the immunoSEQ multiplex PCR assay. Drawn from immuneACCESS, this table holds only the in-frame rearrangements with V and J called that TCRdb kept. Clones are partly lost; checked studies trace under half to an unresolved V gene and leave the rest unexplained. Within this sample are about 280,000 clones, with roughly 90% of them counted one time only. The leading ten clones occupy roughly 0.93% of the sample. The material sequenced was PBMCs. The source of these receptors is a woman younger than 30 in good health and CMV-seronegative.

This chain joins TRBV9 and TRBJ2-2, with D perhaps matching TRBD2 (6 bases). Trimming removed 0 bases at V and 0 bases at J, with 9 bases between. Germline assignment: CDR1 SGDLS and CDR2 YYNGEE. This CDR3 has 16 amino acids. The CDR3 DNA reads as TGTGCCAGCAGCGTAGTTACGGGGGCGAACACCGGGGAGCTGTTTTTT. This encodes CASSVVTGANTGELFF.

The chain joins TRBV9 to TRBJ2-7; 13 bases agree with TRBD2. Germline lookup yields CDR1 SGDLS and CDR2 YYNGEE. CDR3 length: 17 residues. With 4 bases clipped from V and 6 bases from J, the junction kept 13 bases outside the gene matches. DNA of the CDR3: TGTGCCAGCAGCTCATCTTTGACTAGCGGGAGGAGTTTCGAGCAGTACTTC. Protein product: CASSSSLTSGRSFEQYF. The whole variable domain, remainder taken from reference TRBV9 and TRBJ2-7, is DSGVTQTPKHLITATGQRVTLRCSPRSGDLSVYWYQQSLDQGLQFLIQYYNGEERAKGNILERFSAQQFPDLHSELNLSSLELGDSALYFCASSSSLTSGRSFEQYFGPGTRLTVT.

The chain carries TRBV7-9 and TRBJ2-7, with D perhaps matching TRBD2 (5 bases). Germline lookup yields CDR1 SEHNR and CDR2 FQNEAQ (reference sequence). This CDR3 has 16 amino acids. The germline V and J ends were trimmed by 4 bases and 3 bases, with 19 bases remaining between them. CDR3 coding DNA: TGTGCCAGCAGCTCGCCCTTCGAGGGAGAGGACTACGAGCAGTACTTC. Translated, it gives CASSSPFEGEDYEQYF.

This chain links TRBV30 with TRBJ2-7; 10 bases match TRBD2. The CDR3 has 17 amino acids. The J segment lost 0 bases and the V segment lost 0 bases, leaving 8 bases of the junction unmatched. Germline V gene sequence: CDR1 GTSNPN, CDR2 SVGIG (reference sequence). CDR3 bases: TGTGCCTGGAGTGTCCACAGGACTAGCGGTTACTCCTACGAGCAGTACTTC. Protein product: CAWSVHRTSGYSYEQYF.

A few counts support this clone. The rearrangement links TRBV27 to TRBJ2-7; D perhaps matches TRBD2 (6 bases). Germline V gene sequence: CDR1 MNHEY, CDR2 SMNVEV (reference sequence). This CDR3 spans 16 amino acids. V dropped 2 bases and J dropped 0 bases, with 14 bases sitting between them. CDR3 sequence reads: CASSLASAGSSYEQYF. In nucleotides, the CDR3 is TGTGCCAGCAGTTTAGCTTCGGCGGGGAGCTCCTACGAGCAGTACTTC.

This sequence joins TRBV27 and TRBJ2-7, with 10 nucleotides matching TRBD1. The V segment lost 5 bases and the J segment 3 bases; nucleotides outside the gene matches: 10. Germline-derived CDR1 and CDR2 are MNHEY and SMNVEV (reference sequence). The CDR3 covers 16 residues. CDR3 DNA sequence: TGTGCCAGCAGTCTATATGCTGGACAGGGGGACTACGAGCAGTACTTC. Its protein product is CASSLYAGQGDYEQYF.

The table lists this clone with a count of one. The chain recombines TRBV4-1 with TRBJ1-5; 7 bases line up with TRBD1. Unmatched junction bases numbered 3, after V lost 4 bases and J lost 0 bases. Germline V gene sequence: CDR1 MGHRA, CDR2 YSYEKL. There are 15 residues in the CDR3. The CDR3 DNA reads TGCGCCAGCAGCCGACAGGGTGATAGCAATCAGCCCCAGCATTTT. Its protein is CASSRQGDSNQPQHF.

The V and J genes are TRBV19 and TRBJ1-1; no firm D call. Per the germline V gene, CDR1 is LNHDA and CDR2 is SQIVND (reference sequence). V lost 3 bases and J lost 4, with 6 bases in between. The CDR3 runs 12 residues. DNA for the CDR3: TGTGCCAGTAGTATTTGGAGCACTGAAGCTTTCTTT. Amino acid sequence: CASSIWSTEAFF.

A single count supports this clone. This chain joins TRBV19 and TRBJ1-4, with a weak D call TRBD1 (5 bases). Germline V gives CDR1 LNHDA, CDR2 SQIVND (reference sequence). The V and J ends lost 6 bases and 8 bases respectively, with 10 bases between them. CDR3 length: 12 amino acids. CDR3 loop: CASSSGWEKLFF. Here the CDR3 DNA reads TGTGCCAGTAGCTCAGGGTGGGAAAAACTGTTTTTT.